This T cell receptor beta chain was profiled in a study of a mutant IDH1 vaccine in newly diagnosed glioma. The repertoire was sequenced with immunoSEQ multiplex PCR; TCRdb's copy has only in-frame clones and lacks some. The repertoire consists of fewer than 35,000 clones, with over 75% occurring once and the leading ten covering around 2.4%. This clone was counted once. What it binds is not known. Time point defined: week 23, last vaccination. Each dose delivered 300 ug of mutant IDH1 20-mer peptide subcutaneously with imiquimod. CDR3 size: 15 residues. CDR1 LNHNV and CDR2 YYDKDF come from the germline V gene (reference sequence). Trimming stripped 8 bases from V and 1 base from J, with 15 bases between.

The sample was PBMCs, taken from a glioma patient whose treatment included an IDH1 peptide vaccine. This chain connects TRBV15 to TRBJ1-5; D is unresolved. The receptor's source is a man aged 35-49 years with glioma. As DNA, the CDR3 is TGTGCCACCGGGCAGGCGTTAGCCAGCAATCAGCCCCAGCATTTT. Its translation is CATGQALASNQPQHF.